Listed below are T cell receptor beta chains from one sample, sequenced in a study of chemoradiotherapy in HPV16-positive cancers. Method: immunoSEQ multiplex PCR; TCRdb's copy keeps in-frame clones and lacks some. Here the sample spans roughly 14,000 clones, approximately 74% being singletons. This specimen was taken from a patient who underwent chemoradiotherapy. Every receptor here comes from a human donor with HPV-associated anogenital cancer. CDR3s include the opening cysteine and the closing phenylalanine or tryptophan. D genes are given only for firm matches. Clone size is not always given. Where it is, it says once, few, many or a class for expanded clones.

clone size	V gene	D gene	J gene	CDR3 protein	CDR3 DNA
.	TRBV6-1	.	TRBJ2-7	CASSEGLSLGYEQYF	TGTGCCAGCAGTGAAGGTCTATCCTTGGGTTACGAGCAGTACTTC
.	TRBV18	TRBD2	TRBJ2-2	CASSLGRADTGELFF	TGTGCCAGCTCCCTCGGGAGGGCCGACACCGGGGAGCTGTTTTTT
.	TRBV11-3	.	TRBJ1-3	CASSLGIFDTTSGNTIYF	TGTGCCAGCAGCTTAGGGATATTTGACACGACCTCTGGAAACACCATATATTTT
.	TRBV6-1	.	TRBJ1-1	CASIRHLNTEAFF	TGTGCCAGCATAAGACACCTGAACACTGAAGCTTTCTTT
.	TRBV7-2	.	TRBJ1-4	CASSLVSGATNEKLFF	TGTGCCAGCAGCTTAGTCTCGGGGGCAACTAATGAAAAACTGTTTTTT
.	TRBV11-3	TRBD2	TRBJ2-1	CASSSRLAGDMGNEQFF	TGTGCCAGCAGCTCAAGACTAGCGGGAGATATGGGGAATGAGCAGTTCTTC
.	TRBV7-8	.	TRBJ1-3	CASSLGARDTIYF	TGTGCCAGCAGCTTAGGGGCTCGGGACACCATATATTTT
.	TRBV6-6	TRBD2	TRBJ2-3	CASQTSASTDTQYF	TGTGCCAGCCAGACTAGCGCTAGCACAGATACGCAGTATTTT
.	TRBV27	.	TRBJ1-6	CASSLIQGDGNSPLHF	TGTGCCAGCAGTTTAATACAGGGCGATGGTAATTCACCCCTCCACTTT
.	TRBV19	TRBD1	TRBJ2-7	CATSMTGIRYEQYF	TGTGCCACTAGTATGACAGGGATTCGGTACGAGCAGTACTTC
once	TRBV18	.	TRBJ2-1	CASSPPSDYNEQFF	TGTGCCAGCTCACCACCGTCTGACTACAATGAGCAGTTCTTC
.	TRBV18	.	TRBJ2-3	CASSPFGSTDTQYF	TGTGCCAGCTCACCATTCGGAAGCACAGATACGCAGTATTTT
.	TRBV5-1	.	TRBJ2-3	CASRPAGTDTQYF	TGCGCCAGCAGGCCTGCGGGGACAGATACGCAGTATTTT
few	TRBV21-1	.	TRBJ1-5	CASPIGQPQHF	TGTGCCAGCCCAATTGGTCAGCCCCAGCATTTT
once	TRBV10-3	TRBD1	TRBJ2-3	CAIKIGTGTDTQYF	TGTGCCATCAAAATCGGGACAGGCACAGATACGCAGTATTTT
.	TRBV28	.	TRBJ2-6	CASRRDFLFSGANVLTF	TGTGCCAGCAGACGGGACTTCCTTTTCTCTGGGGCCAACGTCCTGACTTTC
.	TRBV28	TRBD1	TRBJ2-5	CASSPGTAYETQYF	TGTGCCAGCAGCCCCGGGACAGCCTACGAGACCCAGTACTTC
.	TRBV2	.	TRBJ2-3	CAIYLDPSTDTQYF	TGTGCCATCTACCTGGACCCTTCCACAGATACGCAGTATTTT
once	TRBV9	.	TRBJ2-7	CASSVDTPYEQYF	TGTGCCAGCAGCGTAGATACACCTTACGAGCAGTACTTC
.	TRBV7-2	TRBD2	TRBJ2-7	CASSLYTSGYEQYF	TGTGCCAGCAGCTTATATACTAGCGGGTATGAGCAGTACTTC
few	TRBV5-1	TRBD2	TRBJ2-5	CASSPQASGIRMETQYF	TGCGCCAGCAGCCCGCAGGCTAGCGGGATTAGGATGGAGACCCAGTACTTC
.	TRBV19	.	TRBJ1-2	CASTTDGLRNGYTF	TGTGCCAGTACTACCGACGGGCTTAGGAATGGCTACACCTTC
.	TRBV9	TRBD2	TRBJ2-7	CASSLRTSGFDEQYF	TGTGCCAGCAGCTTACGGACTAGCGGATTCGACGAGCAGTACTTC
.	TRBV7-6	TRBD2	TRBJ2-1	CASSILSGSGGEQFF	TGTGCCAGCAGCATACTTAGCGGGAGTGGTGGTGAGCAGTTCTTC
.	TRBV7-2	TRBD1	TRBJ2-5	CASSRDRGHGETQYF	TGTGCCAGCAGCAGGGACAGGGGACATGGGGAGACCCAGTACTTC
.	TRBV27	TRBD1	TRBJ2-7	CASSDGQGVYEQYF	TGTGCCAGCAGTGACGGACAGGGTGTCTACGAGCAGTACTTC
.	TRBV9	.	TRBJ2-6	CASSVGNEGGGANVLTF	TGTGCCAGCAGCGTAGGAAATGAGGGTGGTGGGGCCAACGTCCTGACTTTC
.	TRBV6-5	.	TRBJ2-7	CASSPPDGLSYEQYF	TGTGCCAGCAGTCCCCCGGACGGTCTCTCCTACGAGCAGTACTTC
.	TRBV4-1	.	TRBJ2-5	CASSQAPKRTPGETQYF	TGCGCCAGCAGCCAAGCTCCCAAGCGGACCCCTGGGGAGACCCAGTACTTC
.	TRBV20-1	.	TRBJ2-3	CSAEQANAQYF	TGCAGTGCAGAGCAGGCTAATGCGCAGTATTTT
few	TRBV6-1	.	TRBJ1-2	CAIYRALDGYTF	TGTGCCATTTACCGGGCTCTGGATGGCTACACCTTC
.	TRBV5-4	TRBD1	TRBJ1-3	CASSLGQGRAGNTIYF	TGTGCCAGCAGCCTCGGACAGGGGAGAGCTGGAAACACCATATATTTT
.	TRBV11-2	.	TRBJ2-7	CASSLTESLSYEQYF	TGTGCCAGCAGCTTAACGGAGTCCCTCTCCTACGAGCAGTACTTC
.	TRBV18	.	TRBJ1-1	CASSPREGTEAFF	TGTGCCAGCTCACCCAGGGAAGGCACTGAAGCTTTCTTT
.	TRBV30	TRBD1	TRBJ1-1	CAWSAQGGTEAFF	TGTGCCTGGAGTGCACAGGGGGGCACTGAAGCTTTCTTT
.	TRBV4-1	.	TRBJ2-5	CASSQDGGRQETQYF	TGCGCCAGCAGCCAAGATGGCGGGCGGCAAGAGACCCAGTACTTC
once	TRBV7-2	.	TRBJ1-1	CASSLLRGSTEAFF	TGTGCCAGCAGCTTACTGCGGGGAAGCACTGAAGCTTTCTTT
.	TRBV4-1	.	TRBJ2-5	CASSHGRNYQETQYF	TGCGCCAGCAGTCATGGGCGGAATTACCAAGAGACCCAGTACTTC
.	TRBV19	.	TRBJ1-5	CASTERGQGQPQHF	TGTGCCAGTACCGAACGGGGTCAGGGTCAGCCCCAGCATTTT
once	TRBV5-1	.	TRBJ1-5	CASSPGGNNQPQHF	TGCGCCAGCAGCCCGGGGGGTAACAATCAGCCCCAGCATTTT